One and the same sample provided the 12 T cell receptor beta chains below, sequenced in a study of cytotoxic CD8 clonotypes in ibrutinib-treated CLL. Assay used: immunoSEQ multiplex PCR; TCRdb lists only in-frame clones, some missing. This table holds 250,000 to 350,000 clones, less than 85% found once. This specimen was PBMCs, taken at disease progression, from a patient treated with ibrutinib. These receptors were taken from a human donor with chronic lymphocytic leukemia.

This sequence joins TRBV5-1 and TRBJ2-7; D is possibly TRBD2 (7 bases). Per germline, CDR1 SGHRS and CDR2 YFSETQ. Between the trimmed V and J ends, which lost 0 bases and 6 bases, there was a span of 13 bases. The CDR3 consists of 14 residues. CDR3 amino acids: CASSLAAGAGEQYF. Here the CDR3 DNA reads TGCGCCAGCAGCTTGGCCGCGGGGGCGGGCGAGCAGTACTTC.

The V call is TRBV6-5, the J call TRBJ2-3, with D uncertain. V shed 5 bases and J shed 2 bases, with 11 bases lying between them. This CDR3 contains 14 residues. The germline CDR1 and CDR2 sequences are MNHEY and SVGAGI. This CDR3 is CASSQVLYTDTQYF. The CDR3 bases are TGTGCCAGCAGTCAGGTCCTCTACACAGATACGCAGTATTTT.

This clone came up once. The V call is TRBV19, the J call TRBJ2-3; D may be TRBD1 (5 bases). This CDR3 has 12 amino acids. Between the trimmed V and J ends, which lost 8 bases and 1 base, there was a span of 7 bases. CDR1 and CDR2 from the germline V gene are LNHDA and SQIVND (reference sequence). DNA for the CDR3: TGTGCCAGTGAAGGGGGCACAGATACGCAGTATTTT. Translation: CASEGGTDTQYF.

The rearrangement uses TRBV5-1 and TRBJ2-2, with D tentatively TRBD2 (5 bases). The V gene's germline CDR1 is SGHRS and CDR2 YFSETQ. Trimming stripped 0 bases from V and 1 base from J, with 10 bases between. The CDR3 covers 16 residues. Here the CDR3 DNA reads TGCGCCAGCAGCTTGGTGCGCGGGTGGAACACCGGGGAGCTGTTTTTT. Its translation: CASSLVRGWNTGELFF.

In its sample, this clone was seen a few times. V gene TRBV6-5 combines with J gene TRBJ2-7; 9 bases are a match to TRBD2. CDR1 MNHEY and CDR2 SVGAGI come from the germline V gene. CDR3 length: 16 amino acids. The V segment lost 0 bases and the J segment 2 bases; nucleotides outside the gene matches: 5. The chain's CDR3 is CASSYSAASGTYEQYF. The CDR3, as DNA: TGTGCCAGCAGTTACTCGGCGGCTAGCGGGACCTACGAGCAGTACTTC.

V and J are TRBV7-3 and TRBJ2-3; 8 bases are shared with TRBD1. This CDR3 has 13 residues. Germline CDR1 is SGHTA and CDR2 is FQGTGA. Unmatched junction bases numbered 7, after V lost 3 bases and J lost 11 bases. CDR3 region: CASSLTSGGQQYF. The CDR3 bases are TGTGCCAGCAGCTTGACATCAGGGGGCCAGCAGTATTTT. Full variable domain (remainder filled in from reference TRBV7-3 and TRBJ2-3): GAGVSQTPSNKVTEKGKYVELRCDPISGHTALYWYRQSLGQGPEFLIYFQGTGAADDSGLPNDRFFAVRPEGSVSTLKIQRTERGDSAVYLCASSLTSGGQQYFGPGTRLTVL.

This sequence joins TRBV14 and TRBJ1-2; TRBD1 might be the D (6 bases). The CDR3 totals 14 residues. Germline V gene sequence: CDR1 SGHDN, CDR2 FVKESK. Between the trimmed V and J ends, which lost 2 bases and 4 bases, there was a span of 11 bases. CDR3 loop: CASSQQGISYGYTF. CDR3 bases: TGTGCCAGCAGCCAACAGGGGATATCCTATGGCTACACCTTC.

The chain has TRBV5-1 and TRBJ2-1, with 8 positions matching TRBD1. Losses at the gene ends were 0 bases for V and 3 bases for J; bases not matched to a gene: 2. This CDR3 region has 15 residues. The germline V gene encodes CDR1 SGHRS and CDR2 YFSETQ. The CDR3 DNA follows: TGCGCCAGCAGCTTGGAGGGGACAGGCTACAATGAGCAGTTCTTC. Its translation is CASSLEGTGYNEQFF.

This clone has more than one count but fewer than ten. The chain links TRBV7-7 to TRBJ2-1; D gene uncertain. V dropped 4 bases and J dropped 8 bases, with 18 bases sitting between them. The germline gives CDR1 SSHAT, CDR2 FNYEAQ (reference sequence). This CDR3 spans 15 amino acids. Here the CDR3 DNA reads TGTGCCAGCAGCTCTGGGGTGTTATTTAGTGATGAGCAGTTCTTC. This encodes CASSSGVLFSDEQFF.

This chain joins TRBV29-1 and TRBJ2-2; TRBD1 is a possible D gene (6 bases). CDR3 size: 14 residues. Trimming took 6 bases from V and 0 from J, leaving 11 bases between them. The germline V gene encodes CDR1 SQVTM and CDR2 ANQGSEA. CDR3 DNA: TGCAGCGTGACCGGGACAACGAACACCGGGGAGCTGTTTTTT. Its translation is CSVTGTTNTGELFF.

V gene TRBV6-6 combines with J gene TRBJ2-2; TRBD2 might be the D (6 bases). The CDR3 has 15 residues. V lost 4 bases to trimming and J lost 4 bases, with 13 bases between them. Looked up from germline, CDR1 is MNHNY and CDR2 is SVGAGI (reference sequence). The DNA of the CDR3 is TGTGCCAGCAGTTCCTGGGAGGCAGGCACCGGGGAGCTGTTTTTT. Encoded protein: CASSSWEAGTGELFF.

The V and J genes are TRBV5-1 and TRBJ1-1, with D perhaps TRBD1 (6 bases). Germline values: CDR1 SGHRS, CDR2 YFSETQ. This CDR3 comprises 15 residues. V lost 2 bases and J 3 bases, leaving 14 bases between the germline ends. DNA of the CDR3: TGCGCCAGCAGCTTTAACACAGGGAAATACACTGAAGCTTTCTTT. Translation: CASSFNTGKYTEAFF.